This T cell receptor (beta chain) was recorded in a study of blood T cell repertoires in COVID-19. With 4 bases clipped from V and 2 bases from J, the junction kept 1 base outside the gene matches. The CDR3 consists of 14 residues. From germline, CDR1 is SGHDT and CDR2 YYEEEE. Original methodology: Researchers report that nucleated cell counts were estimated from reference gene primer amplification. Generated by immunoSEQ multiplex PCR, the TCRdb table keeps only in-frame clones and is missing some. V and J calls and clone size are as listed in that table; D and trimming were resolved from the DNA. This table holds nearly 350,000 clones, approximately 90% found once.

This clonotype originated in a woman between 18 and 29 years old who had recovered from COVID-19. The gene calls are TRBV5-6 and TRBJ1-5, with 9 bases that match TRBD1. The source material was peripheral blood. The CDR3 sequence: CASSRTGGNQPQHF. The DNA for the CDR3 is TGTGCCAGCAGCCGGACAGGGGGCAATCAGCCCCAGCATTTT.